This TCR beta chain was retrieved from a study of CD8 T cells in ankylosing spondylitis. TCRdb independently ran MiXCR on the 5' RACE reads; one entry per CDR3 protein. The sample holds hundreds of thousands of distinct CDR3 sequences; around 32% are singletons and the top ten take around 4.2%. The V and J ends lost 5 bases and 5 bases respectively, with 14 bases between them. CDR1 and CDR2 (germline): MDHEN, SYDVKM. The CDR3 totals 14 residues. The chain couples TRBV28 to TRBJ2-3; D perhaps matches TRBD1 (5 bases). The sequenced sample was blood, either unsorted or a sorted T cell fraction (not recorded which). The clonotype originates from a male donor with ankylosing spondylitis or in good health (not recorded which). The CDR3 protein is CASSSQGPGDTQYF. In DNA, the CDR3 is TGTGCCAGCAGTAGTCAGGGTCCCGGAGATACGCAGTATTTT.